This TCR beta chain was found in a study of molecular identifiers for immune sequencing clone quantification (dated by TCRdb to 2016 to 2019). Regarding the study in general: For a replicate experiment, RNA from roughly 20,000 or 100,000 naive CD8 T cells was divided into five aliquots, and four of the five aliquots were sequenced. The study was a methods study using CD8 T cells to benchmark molecular-identifier clustering-based TCR repertoire sequencing (MIDCIRS) and TCR RNA copy counting. What the work shows at the level of the full study, not this receptor alone: Naive libraries contained spiked-in Jurkat TCR RNA (around eleven copies' worth), which is not part of the donor repertoire. In CMV-specific effector cells, clones with more than 20 RNA copies contained over 99% of molecules, whereas in naive cells such clones contained under 1% of molecules. Highly expanded clone sizes could be underestimated if identical TCR molecules share a barcode. Spiked-in Jurkat TCR RNA equivalent to a single cell was reported to be detectable even among approximately 1 million naive CD8 T cells. Modeling indicated approximately 2.7 TCR RNA copies recovered per cell, compared with about 9.4 by digital PCR, which implies a capture efficiency of approximately 30%. When barcode sub-clustering was not used, chimeric consensus sequences inflated TCR diversity, with chimeras reaching as high as 47%.

Libraries of naive CD8 T cells were generated from about 19,000 to 1,100,000 sorted cells, with 10%, 30% or 50% of the purified RNA used. Naive CD8 T cells were FACS-sorted as CD8+CD4-CCR7+CD45RA+ on a BD FACSAria II into RLT Plus buffer. To test detection sensitivity, Jurkat RNA equal to fewer than 13 TCR copies was added to samples of about 20,000-1,000,000 naive CD8 T cells. CD8 T cells were enriched with RosetteSep CD8+ T Cell Enrichment Cocktail and Ficoll-Paque, followed by ACK red cell lysis. Including the terminal cysteine and phenylalanine, the CDR3 comprises 12 residues. Left in the record is the CDR3 DNA by itself, 36 bases read in frame from the first base. V lost 7 bases and J lost 3 bases; the stretch between them is 9 bases long. This clonotype has ten or more counts. Its antigen has not been determined. Base qualities are not recorded, but no much larger clone differs from it by a single base.

The library was made by PCR. TCRdb lists the instrument as Illumina HiSeq 4000. Bulk TCR libraries were made following a previously described method, with the TCR primers given in Table S5. The Qiagen AllPrep DNA/RNA kit was used to purify total RNA. Reads from multiple sequencing runs of the same library were pooled before analysis. Per the source publication's procedure: Reads were retained only if the reads had an exact TCR constant sequence, and the retained reads were trimmed to 150 nt and grouped according to their 12-nt molecular barcodes. Within each barcode group, reads were sub-clustered at a 15% Levenshtein threshold, and quality-weighted consensus sequences were built per RNA molecule. Non-functional sequences were excluded, and lower-count sequences lying one edit away from another sequence were also excluded. On the basis of fitting two negative binomial distributions, barcode sub-clusters with fewer than 20% of the maximum read count were discarded. TCRdb applied fastp at Q25 and MiXCR to the public reads, then kept only in-frame beta chains. Each entry merges the rows of one CDR3 protein and shows their most common DNA and genes. The V and J calls come from TCRdb's annotation, not from the publication. This sample holds some 650,000 distinct CDR3 sequences; 15% to 20% were observed only once. Of the sample, roughly 0.85% is held by the ten largest clones.

This TCR was recovered from a human donor in good health. Some libraries in this study had Jurkat cell RNA spiked in. Sequenced: naive CD8+ T cells from blood, with Jurkat cell RNA spiked in. Per the publication, the cell subset or site label means: FACS-sorted CD8+CD4-CCR7+CD45RA+ naive T cells. The V and J segments used are TRBV12-3 or TRBV12-4 and TRBJ2-5; TRBD2 might be the D gene, on 6 matching bases. The DNA is as follows: TGTGCCAGCACATCGGGGGAAGAGACCCAGTACTTC. Translated, it reads CASTSGEETQYF.